This T cell receptor (beta chain) was found in a study of type 1 and type 2 diabetes patients. General study results and limits: Highly-expanded CD4+ clones were few in type 2 diabetes, median one, roughly 4% of reads. Type 2 diabetes and control V and J usage correlated highly, 0.8 to 0.97.

V lost 5 bases and J lost 5; bases outside the gene matches: 15. CDR3 length equals 16 residues. CDR1 is DFQATT and CDR2 is SNEGSKA in the germline V gene (reference sequence). Genomic DNA was the PCR template. Amplification of the beta chain CDR3 used 30 forward and 13 reverse multiplex primers. TCRdb re-called the multiplex PCR reads with MiXCR, one entry per CDR3 protein. The data contain about 290,000 distinct CDR3 sequences, 45% to 60% of them singletons. Standard classification criteria confirmed type 1 or type 2 diabetes in all patients. As for this clonotype: Its antigen is unknown.

Specimen: peripheral blood mononuclear cells (PBMCs). This chain links TRBV20-1 with TRBJ2-1; TRBD2 aligns across 7 bases. The receptor was derived from a man younger than 35 with type 2 diabetes. Here the CDR3 reads CSAVGEGLGRHNEQFF. The DNA of the CDR3 is TGCAGTGCTGTAGGGGAGGGCCTAGGCAGGCACAATGAGCAGTTCTTC.